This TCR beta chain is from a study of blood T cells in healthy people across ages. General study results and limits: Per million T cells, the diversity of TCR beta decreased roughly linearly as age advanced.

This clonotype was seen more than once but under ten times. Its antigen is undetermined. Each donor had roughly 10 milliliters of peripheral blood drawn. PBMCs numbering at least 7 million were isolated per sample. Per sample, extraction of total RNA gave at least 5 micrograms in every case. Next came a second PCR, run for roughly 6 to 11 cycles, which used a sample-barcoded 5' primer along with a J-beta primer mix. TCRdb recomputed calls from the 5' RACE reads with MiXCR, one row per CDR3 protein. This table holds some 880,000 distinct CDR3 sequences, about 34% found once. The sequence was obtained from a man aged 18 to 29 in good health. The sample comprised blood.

CDR3 protein: CSARDRWGGGEKLFF. CDR3 nucleotides: TGCAGTGCTAGAGATAGGTGGGGTGGTGGGGAAAAACTGTTTTTT. This chain links TRBV20-1 with TRBJ1-4, with no clear D. CDR3 length: 15 residues. V was trimmed by 0 bases and J by 8 bases, leaving 16 bases between them. Germline CDR1 is DFQATT and CDR2 is SNEGSKA (reference sequence).